The present TCR beta chain was sequenced within a study of regulatory T cells in long-lasting Graves disease. Time point noted: newly diagnosed GD, antithyroid drugs for less than 3 months. Construction of the TCR library relied on RNA isolated from PBMCs. The CDR3 consists of 12 residues. Trimming took off 2 bases at V and 6 bases at J, with 11 bases between the two ends. The germline V gene has CDR1 SQVTM and CDR2 ANQGSEA. The TCR beta library used iRepertoire HTBI primers with Arm-PCR amplification of CDR3. MiXCR, run by TCRdb on the multiplex PCR reads, gives a single entry per CDR3 protein. The data contain 510,000 or so distinct CDR3 sequences, approximately 12% of them singletons. This clonotype was observed at least ten times. These same records also appear under a second study, on T cells in Graves' hyperthyroidism and ophthalmopathy. From that second work: Any patient presenting with uncontrolled infection, other autoimmune disease, pregnancy or lactation was left out. The HTBI primer set drove a first-round RT-PCR of the TCR CDR3.

The chain combines TRBV29-1 with TRBJ2-7, with D perhaps TRBD2 (6 bases). The specimen comprised peripheral blood mononuclear cells (PBMCs), sampled at new diagnosis, from a patient treated with antithyroid drugs. This clonotype was sampled from a woman under 40 with Graves disease. CDR3 residues: CSVETGGVEQYF. The CDR3 DNA is TGCAGCGTTGAAACCGGCGGGGTCGAGCAGTACTTC.